These 32 T cell receptor beta chains were sequenced from one sample in a study of vaccination and CD4 T cells after COVID-19. These TCRs' antigens remain unknown. An Oncomine TCR Beta short-read assay was used to sequence the DNA from cultured CD4+ T cells. Genomic DNA was drawn out of CD4+ T cells grown in culture. TCRdb ran MiXCR on the PCR reads and lists one entry per CDR3 protein. Of just under 10,000 distinct CDR3 sequences listed, about 35% were seen once; the top ten hold 8% to 8.5%. The treatment is: roughly ten-day PBMC culture with coronavirus spike peptide pools or control peptides (ViraFEST assay). CD4+ T lymphocytes from the unexposed donor were collected before the COVID-19 pandemic (2011-2018). The sample was CD4+ T cells from blood, cultured in vitro. These receptor sequences come from a human donor in good health.

The chain employs TRBV6-2 or TRBV6-3 and TRBJ2-6, with D maybe TRBD2 (5 bases). The CDR3 runs to 19 residues. V was cut by 0 bases and J by 2 bases, with 17 bases left in between. CDR1 is MNHEY and CDR2 is SVGEGT in the germline V gene. CDR3 protein: CASSYSPQGLRAGANVLTF. The CDR3 nucleotides are TGTGCCAGCAGTTACTCGCCGCAAGGGTTGAGGGCTGGGGCCAACGTCCTGACTTTC.

This clonotype has just a few counts. The CDR3 spells CASSLGQVPLANYGYTF. CDR3 DNA: TGTGCCAGCAGCTTGGGGCAGGTGCCGCTGGCTAACTATGGCTACACCTTC. V usage is TRBV5-6 and J usage is TRBJ1-2; D remains unclear. Germline CDR1 is SGHDT and CDR2 is YYEEEE. The ends were cut back, 0 bases at V and 0 bases at J, with 15 bases in the middle. The CDR3 runs to 17 residues. The full variable domain, completed using reference TRBV5-6 and TRBJ1-2, is DAGVTQSPTHLIKTRGQQVTLRCSPKSGHDTVSWYQQALGQGPQFIFQYYEEEERQRGNFPDRFSGHQFPNYSSELNVNALLLGDSALYLCASSLGQVPLANYGYTFGSGTRLTVV.

In this sample, this clonotype turned up a few times. The chain combines TRBV29-1 with TRBJ2-2; D uncertain. There are 11 residues in the CDR3. Germline V lookup: CDR1 SQVTM, CDR2 ANQGSEA. V gave up 6 bases and J gave up 7 bases, with 9 bases separating them. In DNA form, the CDR3 reads TGCAGCGTCGCTAATAACGGGGAGCTGTTTTTT. Translated, it gives CSVANNGELFF.

The genes are TRBV7-2 and TRBJ2-7; D is possibly TRBD2 (5 bases). This CDR3 has 12 residues. Per the germline V gene, CDR1 is SGHTA and CDR2 is FQGNSA. Trimming took off 4 bases at V and 3 bases at J, with 7 bases between the two ends. This CDR3 is CASSSDYYEQYF. Here the CDR3 DNA reads TGTGCCAGCAGCTCCGACTACTACGAGCAGTACTTC.

The chain carries TRBV11-2 and TRBJ1-1, with unresolved D. The V end was cut by 2 bases, the J end by 3 bases, with 13 bases between. The germline CDR1 and CDR2 sequences are SGHAT and FQNNGV. The CDR3 is 15 residues long. For the CDR3, the DNA is TGTGCCAGCAGCTTAAGCGGCGGGCAACACACTGAAGCTTTCTTT. It yields the protein CASSLSGGQHTEAFF.

This clonotype is medium-sized (0.01 to 0.1%). This rearrangement joins TRBV7-3 to TRBJ2-5; 10 nucleotides agree with TRBD1. With 5 bases clipped from V and 5 bases from J, the junction kept 2 bases outside the gene matches. The CDR3 is 13 residues long. The V gene's germline CDR1 is SGHTA and CDR2 FQGTGA. As DNA, the CDR3 is TGTGCCAGCAGCCCGGGACAGGGGGAGACCCAGTACTTC. It specifies CASSPGQGETQYF.

The chain has TRBV6-2 or TRBV6-3 and TRBJ2-7; 7 nucleotides line up with TRBD2. Trimming removed 7 bases from V and 2 bases from J; junction bases left unmatched: 14. CDR1 and CDR2 from the germline V gene are MNHEY and SVGEGT. The length of the CDR3 is 16 residues. CDR3 loop: CASTSFRREKTYEQYF. In DNA, the CDR3 is TGTGCCAGCACCTCGTTTAGGCGGGAGAAAACCTACGAGCAGTACTTC.

This clonotype was detected only a few times. The rearrangement links TRBV6-1 to TRBJ1-6; no definite D call. V lost 7 bases, J lost 2 bases, and 12 bases lay in between. The CDR3 contains 15 residues. The germline gives CDR1 MNHNS, CDR2 SASEGT. The CDR3 spells CASTPDRAYNSPLHF. CDR3 sequence (DNA): TGTGCCAGCACCCCTGACCGGGCCTATAATTCACCCCTCCACTTT.

V and J are TRBV6-2 or TRBV6-3 and TRBJ2-5; 7 nucleotides line up with TRBD2. The junction had 2 bases not matched to a gene; V was cut back by 5 bases and J by 2 bases. This CDR3 contains 13 residues. The germline V gene has CDR1 MNHEY and CDR2 SVGEGT. DNA for the CDR3: TGTGCCAGCAGTGCAGCGGGGCAAGAGACCCAGTACTTC. It is translated as CASSAAGQETQYF.

V usage is TRBV24-1 and J usage is TRBJ2-1, with 7 nucleotides matching TRBD1. Trimming at V came to 9 bases and at J to 9 bases, leaving 7 bases not matched to a gene. Looked up from germline, CDR1 is KGHDR and CDR2 is SFDVKD. The CDR3 has 12 residues. CDR3 loop: CATSKQGFEQFF. The CDR3 DNA reads as TGTGCCACCTCCAAACAGGGGTTTGAGCAGTTCTTC.

The genes are TRBV15 and TRBJ2-1, with D perhaps matching TRBD1 (6 bases). From germline, CDR1 is LNHNV and CDR2 YYDKDF (reference sequence). CDR3 length: 16 amino acids. The V gene lost 2 bases and the J gene lost 5 bases, with 16 bases spanning the gap. This CDR3 reads CATSRTEGDADNEQFF. CDR3 sequence (DNA): TGTGCCACCAGCAGAACCGAGGGGGATGCAGACAATGAGCAGTTCTTC. The variable domain in full, completed from reference TRBV15 and TRBJ2-1, reads DAMVIQNPRYQVTQFGKPVTLSCSQTLNHNVMYWYQQKSSQAPKLLFHYYDKDFNNEADTPDNFQSRRPNTSFCFLDIRSPGLGDTAMYLCATSRTEGDADNEQFFGPGTRLTVL.

This clonotype appeared a few times. The V gene is TRBV28, the J gene TRBJ2-2; 8 bases are shared with TRBD1. From germline, CDR1 is MDHEN and CDR2 SYDVKM. V was pared by 4 bases and J by 4 bases, with 5 bases of the junction left unmatched. This CDR3 has 15 amino acids. CDR3 DNA sequence: TGTGCCAGCAGTTCGACAGGGGTCGGCACCGGGGAGCTGTTTTTT. Encoded protein: CASSSTGVGTGELFF.

This chain uses TRBV6-1 with TRBJ2-7; unclear D gene. V was clipped by 5 bases and J by 4 bases, with 12 bases between them. CDR3 length: 13 amino acids. Germline CDR1 and CDR2: MNHNS and SASEGT. CDR3 residues: CASSLTGLYEQYF. DNA of the CDR3: TGTGCCAGCAGTCTGACGGGTCTTTACGAGCAGTACTTC.

The CDR3 DNA is TGTGCCCCGAAAAAGCAGCAAGAGACCCAGTACTTC. Protein sequence: CAPKKQQETQYF. The rearrangement uses TRBV5-3 and TRBJ2-5, with D unclear. TRBV5-3 is annotated as an ORF whose role is uncertain. Deletions cut 10 bases from V and 2 bases from J, with 12 bases between. This CDR3 spans 12 amino acids.

This clonotype turned up a few times. The J gene is TRBJ1-2, the V gene TRBV6-2 or TRBV6-3, with 9 bases fitting TRBD1. There are 19 residues in the CDR3. Looked up from germline, CDR1 is MNHEY and CDR2 is SVGEGT. The V segment lost 6 bases and the J segment 2 bases; nucleotides outside the gene matches: 19. This chain's CDR3 is CASSSLERDRARLNYGYTF. The CDR3 DNA follows: TGTGCCAGCAGCTCCCTCGAACGGGACAGGGCACGTTTGAACTATGGCTACACCTTC.

A few counts support this clonotype. This chain uses TRBV6-5 with TRBJ1-1; D gene ambiguous. V lost 2 bases and J lost 0, with 13 bases in between. In germline, CDR1 is MNHEY, CDR2 SVGAGI. The CDR3 is made up of 16 amino acids. The CDR3 spells CASSYPIGDLNTEAFF. The CDR3 coding sequence is TGTGCCAGCAGTTACCCCATAGGAGACCTGAACACTGAAGCTTTCTTT.

In its sample, this clonotype was seen a few times. The V gene is TRBV12-3 or TRBV12-4, the J gene TRBJ1-6; D gene uncertain. With 7 bases removed from V and 7 bases from J, the gap between germline ends came to 11 bases. This CDR3 has 13 amino acids. Here the CDR3 DNA reads TGTGCCAGCATGAAGACGGCGAATTCACCCCTCCACTTT. This translates into CASMKTANSPLHF.

This clonotype was counted between two and nine times. J is TRBJ1-5 and V is TRBV28, with D possibly being TRBD1 (5 bases). Germline V gene data show CDR1 as MDHEN and CDR2 as SYDVKM. With 7 bases removed from V and 7 bases from J, the gap between germline ends came to 14 bases. The CDR3 sequence is 13 residues long. For the CDR3, the DNA is TGTGCCAGCAACGCCCCGGGGGAACAGCCCCAGCATTTT. It encodes CASNAPGEQPQHF.

This clonotype turned up a few times. J is TRBJ2-1 and V is TRBV6-1, with 9 bases identical to TRBD1. From germline, CDR1 is MNHNS and CDR2 SASEGT. There are 16 residues in the CDR3. J was trimmed by 3 bases and V by 8 bases; bases with no gene match: 11. This CDR3 reads CASLQYTGGRYNEQFF. The CDR3 DNA reads as TGTGCCAGCTTACAATACACAGGGGGCCGCTACAATGAGCAGTTCTTC.

There are a few counts of this clonotype. Relative to the germline gene, one junction end is altered; a read error may explain this. The chain has TRBV7-7 and TRBJ1-3; TRBD1 aligns across 7 bases. Looked up from germline, CDR1 is SSHAT and CDR2 is FNYEAQ (reference sequence). This CDR3 is 15 amino acids long. CDR3 sequence reads: CASSLHRGSGNTIYF. The DNA of the CDR3 is TGTGCTAGCAGCCTCCACAGGGGCTCTGGAAACACCATATATTTT.

J is TRBJ2-3 and V is TRBV10-3, with D perhaps TRBD1 (6 bases). CDR3 size: 15 residues. Trimming took 4 bases from V and 2 from J, leaving 13 bases between them. CDR1 is ENHRY, CDR2 SYGVKD, per germline. CDR3 nucleotide sequence: TGTGCCATCAGTGGACCACAGGGATACACAGATACGCAGTATTTT. Its translation: CAISGPQGYTDTQYF.

V and J are TRBV6-2 or TRBV6-3 and TRBJ2-1, with TRBD2 identical over 8 bases. The CDR3 consists of 17 residues. Trimming removed 4 bases from V and 5 bases from J; junction bases left unmatched: 13. In germline, CDR1 is MNHEY, CDR2 SVGEGT. The CDR3 reads CASSSLKPGLADNEQFF. CDR3 nucleotide sequence: TGTGCCAGCAGTTCGCTTAAACCTGGACTAGCAGACAATGAGCAGTTCTTC.

The V gene is TRBV4-3, the J gene TRBJ1-6; TRBD1 might be the D (5 bases). V lost 0 bases to trimming and J lost 5 bases, with 8 bases between them. Germline CDR1 reads LGHNA; CDR2 reads YSLEER. This CDR3 has 15 amino acids. CDR3 sequence: CASSQDDRDNSPLHF. CDR3 DNA sequence: TGCGCCAGCAGCCAAGATGACAGAGATAATTCACCCCTCCACTTT.

This clonotype was observed a few times. The V gene is TRBV20-1, the J gene TRBJ2-7, with D possibly being TRBD2 (5 bases). This CDR3 is 14 amino acids long. V lost 2 bases, J lost 2 bases, and 13 bases lay in between. Per germline, CDR1 DFQATT and CDR2 SNEGSKA (reference sequence). This CDR3 reads CSARLSRVAYEQYF. CDR3 bases: TGCAGTGCTAGACTTTCGCGGGTCGCCTACGAGCAGTACTTC.

With respect to this clonotype: An end of the junction does not agree with germline; a read error may underlie this. The genes are TRBV6-1 and TRBJ2-3; TRBD2 is a possible D gene (6 bases). The CDR3 extends over 15 amino acids. Per germline, CDR1 MNHNS and CDR2 SASEGT. Written as DNA, the CDR3 is TGTGCCAGCAGTCTCTCCGGGATATGGGGGGATATGCAGTATTTT. It is translated as CASSLSGIWGDMQYF.

This clonotype was detected a few times. The V call is TRBV20-1, the J call TRBJ2-7, with 9 nucleotides matching TRBD1. CDR3 size: 14 residues. The V segment lost 7 bases and the J segment 3 bases; nucleotides outside the gene matches: 10. The germline V gene has CDR1 DFQATT and CDR2 SNEGSKA (reference sequence). The CDR3 protein is CSVAKGQGNYEQYF. For the CDR3, the DNA is TGCAGTGTCGCGAAAGGACAGGGGAACTACGAGCAGTACTTC.

The V and J genes are TRBV7-9 and TRBJ1-5; D unclear. The germline V gene has CDR1 SEHNR and CDR2 FQNEAQ (reference sequence). CDR3 length: 12 residues. The V gene lost 1 base and the J gene lost 6 bases, with 4 bases spanning the gap. The CDR3 region has the DNA TGTGCCAGCAGCTTAGATGTTCAGCCCCAGCATTTT. It encodes CASSLDVQPQHF.

This clonotype was detected a few times. Germline and junction disagree at one end, which may indicate a read error. The chain recombines TRBV7-7 with TRBJ2-7, with 10 bases identical to TRBD1. In germline, CDR1 is SSHAT, CDR2 FNYEAQ (reference sequence). The CDR3 covers 14 residues. The CDR3 DNA reads as TGTGCTAGCAGCCTACGGACAGGGGGCTACGAGCAGTACTTC. This codes for CASSLRTGGYEQYF.

This clonotype showed up just a few times. J is TRBJ2-7 and V is TRBV20-1; D is perhaps TRBD2 (6 bases). Per the germline V gene, CDR1 is DFQATT and CDR2 is SNEGSKA (reference sequence). The CDR3 is 12 residues long. Trimming stripped 6 bases from V and 6 bases from J, with 15 bases between. Here the CDR3 DNA reads TGCAGTGCGAGGGTCCCCGGGGGCGAGCAGTACTTC. Residues: CSARVPGGEQYF.

The chain uses TRBV7-9 and TRBJ2-7; TRBD1 matches at 10 bases. J gave up 6 bases and V 5 bases, and 16 bases lay outside the gene matches. Germline CDR1 reads SEHNR; CDR2 reads FQNEAQ (reference sequence). The CDR3 spans 17 residues. CDR3 sequence (DNA): TGTGCCAGCAGCACCCATGAGAGACAGGGGGCGGCGGCCGAGCAGTACTTC. This encodes CASSTHERQGAAAEQYF.

V gene TRBV7-2 combines with J gene TRBJ2-7; TRBD1 matches at 8 bases. The end of the DNA fits TRBJ2-5 better, so the J call may be wrong. The germline gives CDR1 SGHTA, CDR2 FQGNSA. The CDR3 totals 14 residues. CDR3 residues: CASSTRTGRETQYF. The CDR3 nucleotides read TGTGCCAGCAGCACCCGGACAGGGCGGGAGACCCAGTACTTC.

This clonotype was found a few times. The chain is built from TRBV10-3 and TRBJ2-2; 7 nucleotides line up with TRBD1. The CDR3 extends over 13 amino acids. The germline V gene encodes CDR1 ENHRY and CDR2 SYGVKD. Losses at the gene ends were 11 bases for V and 1 base for J; bases not matched to a gene: 4. CDR3 sequence reads: CAVRDRNTGELFF. CDR3 DNA sequence: TGTGCCGTCCGGGACAGGAACACCGGGGAGCTGTTTTTT.